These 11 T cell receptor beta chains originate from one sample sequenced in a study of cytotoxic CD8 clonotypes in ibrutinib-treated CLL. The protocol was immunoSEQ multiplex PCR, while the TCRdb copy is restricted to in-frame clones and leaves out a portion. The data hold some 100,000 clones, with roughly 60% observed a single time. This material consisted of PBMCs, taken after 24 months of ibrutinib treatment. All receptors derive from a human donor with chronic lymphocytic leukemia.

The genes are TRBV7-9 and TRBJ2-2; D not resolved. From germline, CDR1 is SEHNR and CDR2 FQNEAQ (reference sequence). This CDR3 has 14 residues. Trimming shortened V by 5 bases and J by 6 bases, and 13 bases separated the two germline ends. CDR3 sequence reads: CASSPAMAPGELFF. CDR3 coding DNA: TGTGCCAGCAGCCCCGCCATGGCTCCCGGGGAGCTGTTTTTT.

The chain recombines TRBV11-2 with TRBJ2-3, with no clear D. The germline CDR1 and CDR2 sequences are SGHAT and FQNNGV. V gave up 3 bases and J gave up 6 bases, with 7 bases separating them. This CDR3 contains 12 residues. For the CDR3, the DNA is TGTGCCAGCAGCTTCGAACTCGATACGCAGTATTTT. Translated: CASSFELDTQYF.

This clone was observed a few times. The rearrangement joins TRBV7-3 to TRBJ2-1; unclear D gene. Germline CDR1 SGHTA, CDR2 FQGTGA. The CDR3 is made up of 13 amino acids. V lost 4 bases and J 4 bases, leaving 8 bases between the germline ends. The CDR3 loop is CASSSTDYNEQFF. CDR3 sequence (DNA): TGTGCCAGCAGCTCAACGGATTACAATGAGCAGTTCTTC.

The DNA for the CDR3 is TGTGCCAGCAGCTCTGCCGCCAGACAGGGGAGGAACACTGAAGCTTTCTTT. Encoded protein: CASSSAARQGRNTEAFF. The V call is TRBV5-4, the J call TRBJ1-1; the match to TRBD1 covers 8 bases. This CDR3 is built from 17 residues. Germline CDR1 SGHNT, CDR2 YYREEE (reference sequence). After removal of 3 bases from V and 1 base from J, the junction contained 11 bases not matched to a gene.

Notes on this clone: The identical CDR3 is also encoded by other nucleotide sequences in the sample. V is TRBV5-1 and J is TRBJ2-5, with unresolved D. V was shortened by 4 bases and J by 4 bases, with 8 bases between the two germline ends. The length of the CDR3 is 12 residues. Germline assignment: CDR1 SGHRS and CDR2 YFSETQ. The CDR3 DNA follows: TGCGCCAGCAGCCTACCGACAGAGACCCAGTACTTC. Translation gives CASSLPTETQYF.

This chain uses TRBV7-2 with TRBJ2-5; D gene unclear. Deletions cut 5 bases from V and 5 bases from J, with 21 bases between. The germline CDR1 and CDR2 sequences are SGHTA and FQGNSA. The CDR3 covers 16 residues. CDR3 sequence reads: CASSEVKGRTRETQYF. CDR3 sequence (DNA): TGTGCCAGCAGCGAGGTCAAAGGGCGTACGAGGGAGACCCAGTACTTC. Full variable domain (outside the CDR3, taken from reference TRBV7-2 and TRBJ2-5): GAGVSQSPSNKVTEKGKDVELRCDPISGHTALYWYRQSLGQGLEFLIYFQGNSAPDKSGLPSDRFSAERTGGSVSTLTIQRTQQEDSAVYLCASSEVKGRTRETQYFGPGTRLLVL.

CDR3 sequence: CASSQGAGGHNEQFF. CDR3 DNA sequence: TGCGCCAGCAGCCAAGGGGCGGGGGGACACAATGAGCAGTTCTTC. The chain links TRBV4-3 to TRBJ2-1; 8 bases agree with TRBD2. The CDR3 is 15 residues long. Germline CDR1 is LGHNA and CDR2 is YSLEER. V was clipped by 1 base and J by 5 bases; unmatched bases: 4.

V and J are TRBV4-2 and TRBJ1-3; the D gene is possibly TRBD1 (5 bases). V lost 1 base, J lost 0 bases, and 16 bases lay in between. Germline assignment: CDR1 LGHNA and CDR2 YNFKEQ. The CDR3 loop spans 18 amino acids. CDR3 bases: TGTGCCAGCAGCCAAGGGGGCCAGTGGCGCCACTCTGGAAACACCATATATTTT. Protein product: CASSQGGQWRHSGNTIYF.

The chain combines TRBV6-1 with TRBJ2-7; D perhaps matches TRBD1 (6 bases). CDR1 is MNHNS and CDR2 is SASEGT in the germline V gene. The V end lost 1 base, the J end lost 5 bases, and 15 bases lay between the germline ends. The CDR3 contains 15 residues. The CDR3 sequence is CASSEDGQRRNEQYF. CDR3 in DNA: TGTGCCAGCAGTGAAGATGGACAGCGGAGGAACGAGCAGTACTTC.

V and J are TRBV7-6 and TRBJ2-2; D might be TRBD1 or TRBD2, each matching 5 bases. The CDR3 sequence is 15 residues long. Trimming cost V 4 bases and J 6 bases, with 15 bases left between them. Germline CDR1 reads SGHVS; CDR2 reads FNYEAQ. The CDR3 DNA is TGTGCCAGCAGCTCGAGGGCACAGGCGGCCGGGGAGCTGTTTTTT. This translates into CASSSRAQAAGELFF.

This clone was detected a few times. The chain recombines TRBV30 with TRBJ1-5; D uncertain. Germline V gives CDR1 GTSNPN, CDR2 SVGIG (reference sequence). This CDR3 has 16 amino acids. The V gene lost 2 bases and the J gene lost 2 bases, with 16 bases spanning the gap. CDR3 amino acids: CAWSPESGRGNQPQHF. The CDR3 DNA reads TGTGCCTGGAGTCCCGAGTCGGGCAGAGGCAATCAGCCCCAGCATTTT.